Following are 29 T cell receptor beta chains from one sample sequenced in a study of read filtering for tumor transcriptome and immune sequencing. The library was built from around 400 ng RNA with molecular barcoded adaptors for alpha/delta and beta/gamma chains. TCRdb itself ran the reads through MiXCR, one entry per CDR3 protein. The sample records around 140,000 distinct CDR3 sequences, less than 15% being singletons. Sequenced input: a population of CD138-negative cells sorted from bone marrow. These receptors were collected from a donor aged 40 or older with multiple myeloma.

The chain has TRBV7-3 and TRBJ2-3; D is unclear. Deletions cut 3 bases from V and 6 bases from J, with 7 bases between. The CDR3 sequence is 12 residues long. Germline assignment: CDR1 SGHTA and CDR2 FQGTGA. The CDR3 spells CASSFLGDTQYF. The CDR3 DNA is TGTGCCAGCAGCTTCCTGGGTGATACGCAGTATTTT.

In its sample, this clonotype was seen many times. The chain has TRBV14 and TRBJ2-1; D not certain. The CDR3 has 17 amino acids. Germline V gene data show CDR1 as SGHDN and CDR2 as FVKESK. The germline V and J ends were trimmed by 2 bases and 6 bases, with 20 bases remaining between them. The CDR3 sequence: CASSQKLTAFVGNEQFF. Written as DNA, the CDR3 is TGTGCCAGCAGCCAAAAATTAACAGCCTTCGTGGGCAATGAGCAGTTCTTC.

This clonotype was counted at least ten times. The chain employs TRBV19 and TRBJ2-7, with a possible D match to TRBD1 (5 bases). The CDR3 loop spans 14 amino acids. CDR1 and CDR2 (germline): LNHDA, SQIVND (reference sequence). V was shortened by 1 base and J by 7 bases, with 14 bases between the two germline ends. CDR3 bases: TGTGCCAGTAGTATAGGGCAGGGATTGGGGGAGCAGTACTTC. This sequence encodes CASSIGQGLGEQYF. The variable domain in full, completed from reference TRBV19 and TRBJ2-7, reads DGGITQSPKYLFRKEGQNVTLSCEQNLNHDAMYWYRQDPGQGLRLIYYSQIVNDFQKGDIAEGYSVSREKKESFPLTVTSAQKNPTAFYLCASSIGQGLGEQYFGPGTRLTVT.

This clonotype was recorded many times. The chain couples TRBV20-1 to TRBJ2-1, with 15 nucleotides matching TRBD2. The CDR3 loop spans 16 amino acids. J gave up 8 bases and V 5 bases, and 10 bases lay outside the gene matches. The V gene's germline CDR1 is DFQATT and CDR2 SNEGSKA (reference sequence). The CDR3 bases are TGCAGTGCTCCCCCCTGGACTAGCGGGAGGGCCGATGAGCAGTTCTTC. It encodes CSAPPWTSGRADEQFF.

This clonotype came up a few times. CDR3 DNA sequence: TGTGCCAGTAGTATAGTTATCGGGGTGGACCAGTTCTTC. This codes for CASSIVIGVDQFF. This rearrangement joins TRBV19 to TRBJ2-1, with a weak D call TRBD2 (5 bases). Trimming left V 1 base short and J 13 bases short, with 14 bases between. Germline CDR1 and CDR2: LNHDA and SQIVND (reference sequence). This CDR3 spans 13 amino acids.

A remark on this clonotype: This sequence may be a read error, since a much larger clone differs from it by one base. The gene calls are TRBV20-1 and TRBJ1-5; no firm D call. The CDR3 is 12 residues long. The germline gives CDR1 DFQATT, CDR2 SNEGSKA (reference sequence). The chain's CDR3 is CNARAPNQPQHF. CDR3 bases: TGCAATGCTAGAGCGCCAAATCAGCCCCAGCATTTT.

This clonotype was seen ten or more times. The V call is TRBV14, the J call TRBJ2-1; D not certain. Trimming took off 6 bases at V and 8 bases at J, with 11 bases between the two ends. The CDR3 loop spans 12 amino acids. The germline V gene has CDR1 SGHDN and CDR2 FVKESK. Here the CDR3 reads CASSVGNYEQFF. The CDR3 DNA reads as TGTGCCAGCAGTGTAGGGAATTATGAGCAGTTCTTC.

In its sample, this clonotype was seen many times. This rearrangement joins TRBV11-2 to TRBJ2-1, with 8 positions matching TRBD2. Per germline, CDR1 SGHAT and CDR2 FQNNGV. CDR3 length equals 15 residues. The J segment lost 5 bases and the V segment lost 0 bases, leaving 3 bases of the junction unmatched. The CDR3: CASSLEVSGNNEQFF. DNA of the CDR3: TGTGCCAGCAGCTTAGAGGTTAGCGGGAACAATGAGCAGTTCTTC.

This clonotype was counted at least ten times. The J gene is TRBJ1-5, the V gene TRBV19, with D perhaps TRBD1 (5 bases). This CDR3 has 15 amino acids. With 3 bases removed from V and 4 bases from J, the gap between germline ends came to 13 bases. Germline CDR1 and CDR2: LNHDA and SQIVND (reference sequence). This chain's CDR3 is CASSIFRQSNQPQHF. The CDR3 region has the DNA TGTGCCAGTAGTATTTTTAGACAGAGTAATCAGCCCCAGCATTTT.

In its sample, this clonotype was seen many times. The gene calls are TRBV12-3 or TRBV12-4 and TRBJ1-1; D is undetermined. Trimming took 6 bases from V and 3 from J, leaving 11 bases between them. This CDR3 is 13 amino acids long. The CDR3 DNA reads TGTGCCAGCAGCCTTACTTGGGACACTGAAGCTTTCTTT. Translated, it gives CASSLTWDTEAFF.

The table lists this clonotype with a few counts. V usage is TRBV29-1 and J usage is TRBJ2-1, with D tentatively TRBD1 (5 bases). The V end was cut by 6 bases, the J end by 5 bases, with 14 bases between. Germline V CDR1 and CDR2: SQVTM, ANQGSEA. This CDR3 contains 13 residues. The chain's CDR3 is CSVPGIIHNEQFF. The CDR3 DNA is TGCAGCGTCCCAGGGATTATACACAATGAGCAGTTCTTC.

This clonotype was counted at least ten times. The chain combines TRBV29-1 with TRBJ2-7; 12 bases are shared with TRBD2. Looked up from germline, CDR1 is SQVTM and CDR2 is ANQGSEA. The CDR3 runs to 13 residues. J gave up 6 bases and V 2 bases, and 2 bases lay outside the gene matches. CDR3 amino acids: CSVEQLAGGEQYF. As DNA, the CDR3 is TGCAGCGTTGAACAACTAGCGGGAGGCGAGCAGTACTTC.

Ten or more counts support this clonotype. This chain's CDR3 is CSARVLAGALYEQYF. CDR3 coding DNA: TGCAGTGCTAGAGTATTAGCGGGAGCGTTGTACGAGCAGTACTTC. This chain uses TRBV20-1 with TRBJ2-7; TRBD2 matches 9 bases. V gave up 1 base and J gave up 4 bases; unmatched junction bases: 8. CDR3 length: 15 residues. Germline values: CDR1 DFQATT, CDR2 SNEGSKA (reference sequence).

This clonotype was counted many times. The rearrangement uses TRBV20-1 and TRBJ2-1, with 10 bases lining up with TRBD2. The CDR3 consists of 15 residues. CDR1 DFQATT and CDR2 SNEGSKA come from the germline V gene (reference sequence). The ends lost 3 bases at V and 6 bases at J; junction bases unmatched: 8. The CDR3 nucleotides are TGCAGTGCTAGTTGGGCTAGCGGGAGCTTCAATGAGCAGTTCTTC. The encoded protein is CSASWASGSFNEQFF.

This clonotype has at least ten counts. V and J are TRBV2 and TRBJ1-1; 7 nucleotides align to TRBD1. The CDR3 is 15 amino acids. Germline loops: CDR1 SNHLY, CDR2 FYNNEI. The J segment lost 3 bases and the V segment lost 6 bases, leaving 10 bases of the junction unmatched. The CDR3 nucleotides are TGTGCCAGCAGGGGGAGGACAGGCTACTACACTGAAGCTTTCTTT. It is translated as CASRGRTGYYTEAFF.

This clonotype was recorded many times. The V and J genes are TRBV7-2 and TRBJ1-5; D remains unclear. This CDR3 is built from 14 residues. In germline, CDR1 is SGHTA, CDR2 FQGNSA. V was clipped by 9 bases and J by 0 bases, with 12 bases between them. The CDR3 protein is CASSRRSSNQPQHF. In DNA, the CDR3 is TGTGCCAGTAGCCGCAGGTCTAGCAATCAGCCCCAGCATTTT.

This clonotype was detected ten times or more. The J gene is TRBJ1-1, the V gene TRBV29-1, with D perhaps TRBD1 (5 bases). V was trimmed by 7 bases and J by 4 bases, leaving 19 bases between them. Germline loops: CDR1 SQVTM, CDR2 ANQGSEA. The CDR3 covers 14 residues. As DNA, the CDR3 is TGCAGCGGGACTGGGGGAGCCGTGGGCACTGAAGCTTTCTTT. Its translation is CSGTGGAVGTEAFF.

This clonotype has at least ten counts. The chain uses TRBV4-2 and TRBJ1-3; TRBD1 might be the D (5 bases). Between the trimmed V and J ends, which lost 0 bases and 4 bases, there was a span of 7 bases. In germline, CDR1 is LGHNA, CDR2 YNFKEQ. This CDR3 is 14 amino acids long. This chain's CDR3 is CASSQERQGNTIYF. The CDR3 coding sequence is TGTGCCAGCAGCCAAGAAAGACAGGGAAACACCATATATTTT.

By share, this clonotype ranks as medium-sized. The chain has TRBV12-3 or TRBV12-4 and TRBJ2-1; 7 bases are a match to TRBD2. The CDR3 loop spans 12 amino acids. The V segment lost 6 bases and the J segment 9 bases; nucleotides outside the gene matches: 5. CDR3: CASSLGRGEQFF. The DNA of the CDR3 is TGTGCCAGCAGCCTAGGGAGGGGTGAGCAGTTCTTC.

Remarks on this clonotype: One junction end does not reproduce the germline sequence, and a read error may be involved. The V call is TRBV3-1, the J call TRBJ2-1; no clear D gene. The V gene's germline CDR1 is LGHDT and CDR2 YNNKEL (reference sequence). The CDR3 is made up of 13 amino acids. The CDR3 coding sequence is TGTGCCTGCAGCCAAGTCCAGCCCCTTGAGCAGCTCTTC. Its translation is CACSQVQPLEQLF.

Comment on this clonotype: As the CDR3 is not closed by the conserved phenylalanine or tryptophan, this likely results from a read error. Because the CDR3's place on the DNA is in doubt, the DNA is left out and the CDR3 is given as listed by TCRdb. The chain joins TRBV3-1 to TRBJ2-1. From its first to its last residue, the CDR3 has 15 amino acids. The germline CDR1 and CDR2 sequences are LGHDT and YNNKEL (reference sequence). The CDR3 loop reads CASSQGGSRNNEQLY.

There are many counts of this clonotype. The CDR3 DNA reads TGCAGCGTTGAGTGGCCCGCTCAAGAGACCCAGTACTTC. Its protein is CSVEWPAQETQYF. V usage is TRBV29-1 and J usage is TRBJ2-5, with no clear D. Germline-derived CDR1 and CDR2 are SQVTM and ANQGSEA. The length of the CDR3 is 13 residues. Trimming removed 3 bases at V and 2 bases at J, with 10 bases between.

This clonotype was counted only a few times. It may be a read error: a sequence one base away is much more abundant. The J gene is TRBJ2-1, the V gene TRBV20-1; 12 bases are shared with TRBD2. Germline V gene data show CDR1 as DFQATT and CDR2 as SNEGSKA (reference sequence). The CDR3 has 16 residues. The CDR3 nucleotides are TGCAGTGCTATTGGACTAGCGGGGAGCTCCTACAATGGGCAGTTCTTC. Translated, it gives CSAIGLAGSSYNGQFF.

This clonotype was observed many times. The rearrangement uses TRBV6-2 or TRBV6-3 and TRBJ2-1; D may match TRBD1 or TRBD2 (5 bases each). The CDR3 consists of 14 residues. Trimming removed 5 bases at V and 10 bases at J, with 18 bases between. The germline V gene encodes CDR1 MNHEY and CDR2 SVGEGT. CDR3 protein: CASSPGTVIEEQFF. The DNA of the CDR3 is TGTGCCAGCAGTCCGGGGACGGTTATAGAGGAGCAGTTCTTC.

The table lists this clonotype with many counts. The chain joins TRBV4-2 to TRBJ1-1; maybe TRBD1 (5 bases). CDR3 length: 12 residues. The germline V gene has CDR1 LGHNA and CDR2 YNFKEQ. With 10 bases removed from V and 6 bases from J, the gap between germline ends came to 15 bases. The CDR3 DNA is TGTGCCACCTCTGACGGGGCCTCTGAAGCTTTCTTT. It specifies CATSDGASEAFF.

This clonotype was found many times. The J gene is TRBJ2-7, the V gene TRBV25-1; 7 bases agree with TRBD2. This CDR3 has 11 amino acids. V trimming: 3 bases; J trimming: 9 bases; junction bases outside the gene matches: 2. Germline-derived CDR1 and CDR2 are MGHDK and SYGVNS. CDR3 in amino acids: CASSEVAGQYF. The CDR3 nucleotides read TGTGCCAGCAGTGAGGTAGCGGGGCAGTACTTC.

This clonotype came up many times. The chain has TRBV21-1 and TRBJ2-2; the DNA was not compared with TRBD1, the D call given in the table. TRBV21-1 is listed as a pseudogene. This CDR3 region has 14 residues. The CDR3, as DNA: TGTGCCAGCCTACGCCCAGGGGGCACCGGGGAGCTGTTTTTT. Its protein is CASLRPGGTGELFF.

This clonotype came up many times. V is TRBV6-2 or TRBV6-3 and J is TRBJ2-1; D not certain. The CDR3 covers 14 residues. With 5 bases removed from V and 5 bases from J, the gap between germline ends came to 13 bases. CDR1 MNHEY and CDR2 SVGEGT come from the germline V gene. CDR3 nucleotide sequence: TGTGCCAGCAGTAAGGACCAGGTTAACAATGAGCAGTTCTTC. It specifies CASSKDQVNNEQFF.

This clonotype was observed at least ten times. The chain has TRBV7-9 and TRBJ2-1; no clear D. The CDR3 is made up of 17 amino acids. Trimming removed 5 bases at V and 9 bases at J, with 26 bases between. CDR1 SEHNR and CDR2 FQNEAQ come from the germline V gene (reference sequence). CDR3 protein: CASSPTSRLLGYGEQFF. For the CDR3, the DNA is TGTGCCAGCAGCCCAACCTCTAGGCTGTTGGGGTATGGTGAGCAGTTCTTC.